This TCR beta chain was recovered during a study of blood T cell repertoires in COVID-19. Overall study context: Samples taken during acute and convalescent COVID-19 were collected in the United States, Italy and Spain. Sample material is recorded as cDNA or gDNA derived from T cells, B-cell-depleted T cells, or PBMCs.

This clone has only a few counts. The CDR3 covers 15 residues. Trimming stripped 1 base from V and 1 base from J, with 10 bases between. Per germline, CDR1 LNHDA and CDR2 SQIVND (reference sequence). In the study's own analysis: Reference gene primer amplification gave estimated nucleated cell counts. Method: immunoSEQ multiplex PCR; TCRdb's copy keeps in-frame clones and lacks some. The D gene and trimming were derived from the DNA, and the V and J assignments and clone size from that table. The table lists roughly 140,000 clones, more than 85% of them singletons. Sequencing used peripheral blood. The sequence was obtained from a woman between 65 and 79 years old with acute or convalescent COVID-19. The chain employs TRBV19 and TRBJ1-2, with a weak D call TRBD1 (5 bases). DNA of the CDR3: TGTGCCAGTAGTATAGGGCAGGGTCGTAACTATGGCTACACCTTC. Translated: CASSIGQGRNYGYTF.